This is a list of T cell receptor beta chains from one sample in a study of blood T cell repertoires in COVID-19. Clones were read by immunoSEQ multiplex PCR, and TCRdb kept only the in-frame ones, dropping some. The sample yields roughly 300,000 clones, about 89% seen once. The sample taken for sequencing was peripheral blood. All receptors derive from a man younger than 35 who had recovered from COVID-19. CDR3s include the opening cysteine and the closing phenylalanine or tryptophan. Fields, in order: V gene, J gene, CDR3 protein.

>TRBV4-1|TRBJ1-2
CASSQGRVWPGYTF
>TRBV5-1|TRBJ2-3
CASSRQGFTDTQYF
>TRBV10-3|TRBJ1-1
CAISWGETEAFF
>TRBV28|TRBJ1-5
CASSLSGQPQHF
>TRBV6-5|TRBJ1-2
CASSYFGQGSNYGYTF
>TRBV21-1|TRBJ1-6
CASSRHRGGHSPLHF
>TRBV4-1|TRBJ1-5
CASSPVGQINQPQHF
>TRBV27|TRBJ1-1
CASSPRRATEAFF
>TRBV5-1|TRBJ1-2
CASSKQVEGGYTF
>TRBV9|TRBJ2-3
CASSPSTEQYF
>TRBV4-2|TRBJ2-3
CASSQDRGGFSTDTQYF
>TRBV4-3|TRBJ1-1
CASSQVSFSEAFF
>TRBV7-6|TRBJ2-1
CASSLGQGVLYEQFF
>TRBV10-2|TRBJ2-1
CASHQGGLSYNEQFF
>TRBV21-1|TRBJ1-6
CASSAGRVPFYNSPLHF
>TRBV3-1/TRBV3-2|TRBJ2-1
CASSQDRSTEQFF
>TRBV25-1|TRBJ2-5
CASSGYGETQYF
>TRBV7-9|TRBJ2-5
CASSSRTGGRDETQYF
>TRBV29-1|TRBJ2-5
CSYRDIHRETQYF